This T cell receptor (beta chain) derives from a study of cytomegalovirus exposure and HLA in healthy donors. Regarding the study as a whole: Some TCR beta chains (roughly 150 of them) were listed as cytomegalovirus-associated. Clusters of TCRs from the first cohort tended to co-occur in the 100 to 150 validation repertoires (as a later analysis found).

TCRdb keeps only in-frame clones here, not all; method: immunoSEQ multiplex PCR. Among over 110,000 clones listed, 85% to 90% were seen once. In the case of this clone: The target antigen is unknown.

It was the approximately 110-subject validation cohort, separate from the roughly 700-subject first cohort, to which the donors belonged. The germline gives CDR1 GTSNPN, CDR2 SVGIG (reference sequence). V shed 0 bases and J 7 bases; nucleotides not matched to a gene: 5. This CDR3 has 14 residues. Sequencing was performed on PBMCs. V is TRBV30 and J is TRBJ1-5; 8 nucleotides match TRBD1. This sequence originates from a man in his late teens or twenties in good health and CMV-seropositive. CDR3 protein: CAWSVRGQGQPQHF. CDR3 coding DNA: TGTGCCTGGAGTGTACGTGGACAGGGCCAGCCCCAGCATTTT.